This TCR beta chain was observed in a study of blood T cell repertoires in COVID-19. Study in general: COVID-19 samples collected from the United States, Italy and Spain covered acute and convalescent phases.

This clone was counted once. The same CDR3 can be traced to other DNA sequences in this sample. CDR3 length: 14 residues. Germline CDR1 reads KGHDR; CDR2 reads SFDVKD. V lost 3 bases, J lost 4 bases, and 3 bases stayed unmatched. In the source study's methods: Reference gene primer amplification in the assay estimated nucleated cell counts. Clones were read by immunoSEQ multiplex PCR, and TCRdb kept only the in-frame ones, dropping some. From that table come the V and J calls and clone size; the DNA was used to work out D and trimming. The sample lists about 320,000 clones; almost 85% were seen once. The receptor comes from a human donor in a cohort sampled during active COVID-19. The chain recombines TRBV24-1 with TRBJ1-2, with 8 bases aligning to TRBD1. Sequencing was performed on peripheral blood. CDR3 in amino acids: CATSDPDRGYGYTF. Here the CDR3 DNA reads TGTGCCACCAGTGATCCCGACAGGGGCTATGGCTACACCTTC.